This TCR beta chain is drawn from a study of early T cells in non-severe SARS-CoV-2 infection. Ten or more counts support this clonotype. What it binds is unknown. Looked up from germline, CDR1 is MNHEY and CDR2 is SMNVEV (reference sequence). There are 15 residues in the CDR3. The V end lost 6 bases, the J end lost 5 bases, and 16 bases lay between the germline ends. Study-wide results and limits: Matching with VDJdb favored anti-spike CD8 responses (missing private and CD4 specificities).

Individual cDNA molecules were tagged with unique molecular identifiers. TCRdb used MiXCR to reprocess the 5' RACE reads, holding one entry per CDR3 protein. The data show more than 20,000 distinct CDR3 sequences, around 4% seen once. The chain joins TRBV27 to TRBJ2-2, with D perhaps matching TRBD1 (6 bases). The sequence came from an adult who was a healthcare worker with PCR-confirmed SARS-CoV-2 infection or an uninfected control (not recorded which). What was sequenced was whole blood. This CDR3 reads CASSRAGEITGELFF. The CDR3, as DNA: TGTGCCAGCAGCCGGGCAGGGGAAATAACCGGGGAGCTGTTTTTT.